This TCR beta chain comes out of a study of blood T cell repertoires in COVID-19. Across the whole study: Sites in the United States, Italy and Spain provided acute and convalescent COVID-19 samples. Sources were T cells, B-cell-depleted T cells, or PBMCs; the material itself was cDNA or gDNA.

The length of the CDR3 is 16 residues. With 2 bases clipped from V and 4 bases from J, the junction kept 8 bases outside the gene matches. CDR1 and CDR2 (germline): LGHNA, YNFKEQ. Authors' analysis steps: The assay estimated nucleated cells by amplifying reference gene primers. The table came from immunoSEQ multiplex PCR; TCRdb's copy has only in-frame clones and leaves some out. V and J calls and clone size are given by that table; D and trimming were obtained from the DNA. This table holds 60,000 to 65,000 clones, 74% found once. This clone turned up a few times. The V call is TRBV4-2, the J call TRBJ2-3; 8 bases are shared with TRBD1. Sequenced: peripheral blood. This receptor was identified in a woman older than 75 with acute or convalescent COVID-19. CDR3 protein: CASSQKRTGTADTQYF. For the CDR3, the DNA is TGTGCCAGCAGCCAAAAACGGACAGGGACGGCAGATACGCAGTATTTT.